This paragraph reports one T cell receptor (beta chain). The sample originates from a study of blood T cell repertoires in COVID-19. Study information: T cells, B-cell-depleted T cells, or PBMCs supplied cDNA or gDNA.

The length of the CDR3 is 17 residues. Trimming took off 2 bases at V and 7 bases at J, with 22 bases between the two ends. In germline, CDR1 is MDHEN, CDR2 SYDVKM. The method was immunoSEQ multiplex PCR; TCRdb's version includes in-frame clones alone and lacks a portion of them. The sample records approximately 260,000 clones, approximately 80% being singletons. This TCR was recovered from a human donor in a cohort sampled during active COVID-19. The V call is TRBV28, the J call TRBJ2-3; tentatively, D is TRBD2 (7 bases). The material sequenced was peripheral blood. The CDR3 DNA reads TGTGCCAGCAGTTTACTGTCCGGGACGGGGGGCAGGTATACGCAGTATTTT. Amino acid sequence: CASSLLSGTGGRYTQYF.